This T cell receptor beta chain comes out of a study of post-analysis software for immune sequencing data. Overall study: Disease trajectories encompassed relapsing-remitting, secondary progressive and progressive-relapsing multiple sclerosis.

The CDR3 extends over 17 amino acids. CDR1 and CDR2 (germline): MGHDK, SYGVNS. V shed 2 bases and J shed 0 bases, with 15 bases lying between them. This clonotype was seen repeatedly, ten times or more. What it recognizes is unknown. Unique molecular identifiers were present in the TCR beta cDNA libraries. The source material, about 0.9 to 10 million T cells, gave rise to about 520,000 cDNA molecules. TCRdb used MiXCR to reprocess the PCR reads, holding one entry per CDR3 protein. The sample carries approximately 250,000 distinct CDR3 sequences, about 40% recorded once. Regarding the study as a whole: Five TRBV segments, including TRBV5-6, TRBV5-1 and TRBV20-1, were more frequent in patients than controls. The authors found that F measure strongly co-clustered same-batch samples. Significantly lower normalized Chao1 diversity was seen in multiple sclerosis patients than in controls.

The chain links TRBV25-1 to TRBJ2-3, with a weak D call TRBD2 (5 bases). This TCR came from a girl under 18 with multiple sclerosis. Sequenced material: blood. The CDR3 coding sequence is TGTGCCAGCAGTGAACGGCGGGCAGCCACTAGCACAGATACGCAGTATTTT. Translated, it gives CASSERRAATSTDTQYF. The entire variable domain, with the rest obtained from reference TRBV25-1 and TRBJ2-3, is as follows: EADIYQTPRYLVIGTGKKITLECSQTMGHDKMYWYQQDPGMELHLIHYSYGVNSTEKGDLSSESTVSRIRTEHFPLTLESARPSHTSQYLCASSERRAATSTDTQYFGPGTRLTVL.